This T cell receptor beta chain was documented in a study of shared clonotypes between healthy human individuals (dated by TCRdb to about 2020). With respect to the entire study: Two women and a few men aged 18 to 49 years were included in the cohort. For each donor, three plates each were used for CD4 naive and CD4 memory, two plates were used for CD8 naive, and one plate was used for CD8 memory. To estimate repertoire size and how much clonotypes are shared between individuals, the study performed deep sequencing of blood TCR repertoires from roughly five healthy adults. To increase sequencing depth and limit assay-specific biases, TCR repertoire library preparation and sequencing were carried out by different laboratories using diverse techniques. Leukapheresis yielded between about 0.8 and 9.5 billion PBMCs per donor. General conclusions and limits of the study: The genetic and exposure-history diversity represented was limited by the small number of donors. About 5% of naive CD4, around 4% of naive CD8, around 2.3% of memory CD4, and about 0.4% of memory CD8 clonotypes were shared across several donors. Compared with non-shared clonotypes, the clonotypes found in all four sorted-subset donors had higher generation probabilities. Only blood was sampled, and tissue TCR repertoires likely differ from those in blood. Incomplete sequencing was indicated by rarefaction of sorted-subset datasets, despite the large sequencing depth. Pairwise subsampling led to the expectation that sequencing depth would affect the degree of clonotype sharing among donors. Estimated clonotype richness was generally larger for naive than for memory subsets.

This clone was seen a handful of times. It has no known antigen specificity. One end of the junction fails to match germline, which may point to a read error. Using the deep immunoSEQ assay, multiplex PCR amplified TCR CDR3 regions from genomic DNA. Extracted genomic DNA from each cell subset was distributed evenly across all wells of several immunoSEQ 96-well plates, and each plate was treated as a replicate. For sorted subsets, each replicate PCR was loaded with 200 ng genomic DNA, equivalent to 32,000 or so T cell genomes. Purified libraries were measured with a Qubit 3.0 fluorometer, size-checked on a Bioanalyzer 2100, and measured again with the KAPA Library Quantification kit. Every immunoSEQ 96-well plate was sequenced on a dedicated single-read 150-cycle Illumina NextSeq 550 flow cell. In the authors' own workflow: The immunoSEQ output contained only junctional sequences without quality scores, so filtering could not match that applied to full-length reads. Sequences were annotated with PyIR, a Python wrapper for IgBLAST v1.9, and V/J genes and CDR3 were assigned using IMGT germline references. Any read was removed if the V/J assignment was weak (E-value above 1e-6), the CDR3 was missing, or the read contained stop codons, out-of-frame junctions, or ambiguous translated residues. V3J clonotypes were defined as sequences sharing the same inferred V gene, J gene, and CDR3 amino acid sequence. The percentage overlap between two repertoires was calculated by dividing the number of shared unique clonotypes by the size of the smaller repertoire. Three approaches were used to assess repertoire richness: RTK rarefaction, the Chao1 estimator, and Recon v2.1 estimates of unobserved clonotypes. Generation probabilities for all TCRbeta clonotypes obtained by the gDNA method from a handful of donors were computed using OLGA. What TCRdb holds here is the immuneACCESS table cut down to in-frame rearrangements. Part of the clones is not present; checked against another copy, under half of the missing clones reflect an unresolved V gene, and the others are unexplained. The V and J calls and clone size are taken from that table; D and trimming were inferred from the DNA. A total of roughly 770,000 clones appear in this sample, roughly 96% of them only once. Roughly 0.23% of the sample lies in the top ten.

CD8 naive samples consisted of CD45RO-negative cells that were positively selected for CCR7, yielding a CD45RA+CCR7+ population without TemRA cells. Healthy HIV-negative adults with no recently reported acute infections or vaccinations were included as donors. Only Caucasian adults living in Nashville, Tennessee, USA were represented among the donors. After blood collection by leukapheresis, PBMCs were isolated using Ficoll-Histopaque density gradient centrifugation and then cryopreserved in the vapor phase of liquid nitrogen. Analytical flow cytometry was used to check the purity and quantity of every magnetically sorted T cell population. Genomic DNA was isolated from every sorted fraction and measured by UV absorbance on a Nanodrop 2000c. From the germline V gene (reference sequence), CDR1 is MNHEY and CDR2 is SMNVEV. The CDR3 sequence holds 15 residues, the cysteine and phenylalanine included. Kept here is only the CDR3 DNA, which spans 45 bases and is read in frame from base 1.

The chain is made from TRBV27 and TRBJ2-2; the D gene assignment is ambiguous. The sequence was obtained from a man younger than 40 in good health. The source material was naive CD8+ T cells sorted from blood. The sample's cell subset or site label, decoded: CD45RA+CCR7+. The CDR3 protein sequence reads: CASSYGPRNPGELFF. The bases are TGTGCCAGCAGTTACGGCCCGAGGAACCCCGGGGAGCTGTTTTTT.